This T cell receptor beta chain comes out of a study of blood T cell repertoires in COVID-19. The protocol was immunoSEQ multiplex PCR, while the TCRdb copy is restricted to in-frame clones and leaves out a portion. The table records 90,000 to 100,000 clones, about nine tenths of them present only once. Germline V gives CDR1 SGHRS, CDR2 YFSETQ. The ends lost 2 bases at V and 4 bases at J; junction bases unmatched: 3. This CDR3 has 14 amino acids. The sequenced sample was peripheral blood. The sequence was obtained from a man between 45 and 60 years old with acute or convalescent COVID-19. The V gene is TRBV5-1, the J gene TRBJ1-1; the match to TRBD1 covers 9 bases. The CDR3 loop is CASSFLTGGTEAFF. CDR3 nucleotides: TGCGCCAGCAGCTTCCTGACAGGGGGCACTGAAGCTTTCTTT.